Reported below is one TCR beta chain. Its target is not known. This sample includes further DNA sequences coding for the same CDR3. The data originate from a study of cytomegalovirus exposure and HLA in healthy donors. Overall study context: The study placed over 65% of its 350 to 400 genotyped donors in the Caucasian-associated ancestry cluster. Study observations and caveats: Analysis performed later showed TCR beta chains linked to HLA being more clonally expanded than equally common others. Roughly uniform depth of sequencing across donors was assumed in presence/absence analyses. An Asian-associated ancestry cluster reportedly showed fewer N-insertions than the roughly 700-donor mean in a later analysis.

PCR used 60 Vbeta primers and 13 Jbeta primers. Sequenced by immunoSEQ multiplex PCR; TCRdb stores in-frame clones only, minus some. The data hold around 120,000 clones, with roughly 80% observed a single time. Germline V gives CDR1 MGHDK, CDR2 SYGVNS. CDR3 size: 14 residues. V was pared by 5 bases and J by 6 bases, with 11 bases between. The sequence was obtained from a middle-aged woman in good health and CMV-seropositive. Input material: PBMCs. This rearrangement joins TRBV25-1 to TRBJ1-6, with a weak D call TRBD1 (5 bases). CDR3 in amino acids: CASSQGGGNSPLHF. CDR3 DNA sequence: TGTGCCAGCAGTCAGGGAGGCGGTAATTCACCCCTCCACTTT.